Following are 5 T cell receptor beta chains from one sample sequenced in a study of CD8 T cells in Susac syndrome. Random-hexamer reverse transcription was applied to about 0.5 to 1 ug RNA. In TCRdb, the immunoSEQ multiplex PCR reads were re-called with MiXCR into one record per CDR3 protein. The data contain around 130,000 distinct CDR3 sequences, roughly 76% of them singletons. Sequencing used CD8+ T cells from PBMCs. Every receptor here comes from a human donor with multiple sclerosis.

The table lists this clonotype with a count of one. This rearrangement joins TRBV7-8 to TRBJ1-5; possible D gene TRBD1, 5 bases. The CDR3 extends over 15 amino acids. The ends were cut back, 2 bases at V and 3 bases at J, with 11 bases in the middle. Germline-derived CDR1 and CDR2 are SGHVS and FQNEAQ. CDR3 in DNA: TGTGCCAGCAGCTTAAGAGCAGGGAACAATCAGCCCCAGCATTTT. Translation gives CASSLRAGNNQPQHF.

V and J are TRBV15 and TRBJ2-7, with D perhaps matching TRBD2 (6 bases). The germline V and J ends were trimmed by 6 bases and 3 bases, with 18 bases remaining between them. Germline CDR1 reads LNHNV; CDR2 reads YYDKDF (reference sequence). The CDR3 spans 15 residues. CDR3 residues: CATRNGGAFGYEQYF. For the CDR3, the DNA is TGTGCCACCAGGAACGGCGGGGCATTCGGCTACGAGCAGTACTTC.

The chain carries TRBV2 and TRBJ1-2, with D perhaps matching TRBD1 (5 bases). This CDR3 is built from 15 residues. Germline loops: CDR1 SNHLY, CDR2 FYNNEI. With 0 bases removed from V and 8 bases from J, the gap between germline ends came to 16 bases. The CDR3 protein is CASSEAGTSRGGYTF. The CDR3 DNA reads as TGTGCCAGCAGTGAAGCCGGGACGTCTCGAGGCGGCTACACCTTC.

The chain employs TRBV7-9 and TRBJ2-1; 10 bases map to TRBD2. The V gene's germline CDR1 is SEHNR and CDR2 FQNEAQ (reference sequence). CDR3 length equals 15 residues. V was clipped by 4 bases and J by 4 bases; unmatched bases: 4. In DNA form, the CDR3 reads TGTGCCAGCAGCTCTAGCGGGGGCCCGTACAATGAGCAGTTCTTC. This codes for CASSSSGGPYNEQFF.

This clonotype was picked up a small number of times. This sequence joins TRBV5-8 and TRBJ2-7; D is uncertain. V shed 2 bases and J shed 3 bases, with 9 bases lying between them. The CDR3 totals 13 residues. CDR1 is SGHTS, CDR2 YDEGEE, per germline. Here the CDR3 DNA reads TGTGCCAGCAGCTTCTACCGCTACTACGAGCAGTACTTC. Its translation is CASSFYRYYEQYF.